What follows is one TCR beta chain and its context. Antigen unknown. This entry comes from a study of Graves' ophthalmopathy and Graves' hyperthyroidism. Whole-study results and caveats: This model predicted ophthalmopathy progression (sensitivity around 71%, specificity around 72%).

Looked up from germline, CDR1 is GTSNPN and CDR2 is SVGIG (reference sequence). V lost 3 bases, J lost 5 bases, and 7 bases lay in between. The CDR3 extends over 11 amino acids. Exclusion covered patients with other autoimmune diseases or uncontrolled infections (as well as pregnancy or lactation). The sequenced template was RNA, covering the TCR beta CDR3 region. After a first-round RT-PCR with HTBI primers, a second-round multiplex PCR was run. TCRdb independently ran MiXCR on the multiplex PCR reads; one entry per CDR3 protein. The sample has about 160,000 distinct CDR3 sequences, around two fifths seen once.

The sequence was obtained from a woman in her forties with Graves' ophthalmopathy. The V and J genes are TRBV30 and TRBJ1-2; D gene uncertain. The sequencing input was peripheral blood. The CDR3 protein is CAWRGGYGYTF. For the CDR3, the DNA is TGTGCCTGGAGGGGAGGGTATGGCTACACCTTC.